This TCR beta chain was retrieved from a study of brain metastases from non-small cell lung cancer. Germline V gene data show CDR1 as GTSNPN and CDR2 as SVGIG (reference sequence). The V end lost 7 bases, the J end lost 7 bases, and 16 bases lay between the germline ends. The CDR3 runs to 13 residues. Findings and caveats of the study: Fewer infiltrating T cells were found in brain metastases than primaries.

As regards this clone: Antigen specificity is unknown.

Clones were read by immunoSEQ multiplex PCR, and TCRdb kept only the in-frame ones, dropping some. Among over 2,500 clones, roughly four fifths were seen once, and the ten largest hold 4.5% to 5.5%. The clonotype comes from a donor at least 40 years old with non-small cell lung cancer. The sample was primary lung tumor tissue. The chain combines TRBV30 with TRBJ1-4, with D possibly matching TRBD1 (6 bases). As DNA, the CDR3 is TGTGCCTACGGGCGGGGGCCGGGTGAAAAACTGTTTTTT. Translating it yields CAYGRGPGEKLFF.